Listed below are T cell receptor beta chains from one sample, sequenced in a study of T cells after yellow fever vaccination. MiXCR, run by TCRdb on the 5' RACE reads, gives a single entry per CDR3 protein. This table has some 350,000 distinct CDR3 sequences, 8.7% appearing once. This sample comprised PBMCs, obtained on the day of the first yellow fever vaccination. Receptors were obtained from a man aged 18-30 years who received the YFV17D yellow fever vaccine. Both conserved end residues are part of each CDR3. A D gene is named only where the DNA matches it firmly. Expanded clones are given a class, and other clones once, few, many or no size at all.

D gene	J gene	V gene	clone size	CDR3 DNA	CDR3 protein
.	TRBJ2-7	TRBV7-2	many	TGTGCCAGCAGACCAGGGAGGGGGTCCTACGAGCAGTACTTC	CASRPGRGSYEQYF
.	TRBJ2-2	TRBV12-3/TRBV12-4	few	TGTGCCAGCAGTTTGTATTCAGGGGTCGGTTCCGGGGAGCTGTTTTTT	CASSLYSGVGSGELFF
.	TRBJ2-2	TRBV5-6	few	TGTGCCAGCAGTTCGTCGAGGGCCAGAGCGGCGGCCGGGGAGCTGTTTTTT	CASSSSRARAAAGELFF
.	TRBJ2-7	TRBV7-9	.	TGTGCCAGCAGCTTGAAGGGTATTTACGACGAGCAGTACTTC	CASSLKGIYDEQYF
TRBD2	TRBJ2-1	TRBV2	few	TGTGCCAGCAGTTCAATTAGCGGGGGGGCCTACAATGAGCAGTTCTTC	CASSSISGGAYNEQFF
.	TRBJ2-3	TRBV20-1	many	TGCAGTGTAGGGGACACAGATACGCAGTATTTT	CSVGDTDTQYF
TRBD2	TRBJ2-3	TRBV6-2/TRBV6-3	few	TGTGCCAGCTACCGGGGGGGAGACACAGATACGCAGTATTTT	CASYRGGDTDTQYF
.	TRBJ2-7	TRBV4-3	few	TGCGCCAGCAGCCAAGACCCCGCAGGGGAAAACTACGAGCAGTACTTC	CASSQDPAGENYEQYF
.	TRBJ2-1	TRBV28	.	TGTGCCAGCAGAAGGAGGGTCGGGGCCGGTGGGGAGCAGTTCTTC	CASRRRVGAGGEQFF
TRBD1	TRBJ2-1	TRBV6-1	few	TGTGCCAGCAGCCAGACAGGGGCGTCCTACAATGAGCAGTTCTTC	CASSQTGASYNEQFF
TRBD1	TRBJ1-2	TRBV4-2	few	TGTGCCAGCAGCCAAGGGACAGGAAATCTTAACTATGGCTACACCTTC	CASSQGTGNLNYGYTF
.	TRBJ2-7	TRBV5-6	many	TGTGCCAGCAGCTCCACAGGGTCCTACGAGCAGTACTTC	CASSSTGSYEQYF
.	TRBJ1-1	TRBV15	.	TGTGCCACCAGCCCAAGTCTAATGGGTGAAGCTTTCTTT	CATSPSLMGEAFF
.	TRBJ1-1	TRBV6-2/TRBV6-3	few	TGTGCCAGCAGTTACGAAGACTACTGGCGCACTGAAGCTTTCTTT	CASSYEDYWRTEAFF
.	TRBJ2-2	TRBV5-1	few	TGCGCCAGCAGCTTGGCCGGGCTGGCAGATCGAGCCGGGGAGCTGTTTTTT	CASSLAGLADRAGELFF
.	TRBJ2-1	TRBV10-3	few	TGTGCCATCAGTGAGACGGACAGTAGGATCTACAATGAGCAGTTCTTC	CAISETDSRIYNEQFF
.	TRBJ1-5	TRBV4-1	few	TGCGCCAGCAGCCAACCTACGGACCAGCCCCAGCATTTT	CASSQPTDQPQHF
.	TRBJ2-7	TRBV5-5	.	TGTGCCAGCAGCTTGGATCTCGAGATGGGTCAGGGCTACGAGCAGTACTTC	CASSLDLEMGQGYEQYF
.	TRBJ2-2	TRBV6-2/TRBV6-3	.	TGTGCCAGCACCCCCCCCCCAGGGGAGCTGTTTTTT	CASTPPPGELFF
.	TRBJ1-5	TRBV4-1	.	TGCGCCAGCAGCCCCGACTGGGGCAATCAGCCCCAGCATTTT	CASSPDWGNQPQHF
TRBD1	TRBJ1-6	TRBV7-6	.	TGTGCCAGCAGCCCCGGACAGGGGGATAATTCACCCCTCCACTTT	CASSPGQGDNSPLHF
TRBD1	TRBJ2-3	TRBV5-6	.	TGTGCCAGCAGCTTTCGAGACAGGGTAGGCCCAACGCAGTATTTT	CASSFRDRVGPTQYF
TRBD2	TRBJ2-5	TRBV5-1	.	TGCGCCAGCAGCTTGTTTGTAGCGGGGGGATTAGAGACCCAGTACTTC	CASSLFVAGGLETQYF
TRBD2	TRBJ2-3	TRBV7-2	.	TGTGCCAGCAGCTTACTAGCGGGGTACACAGATACGCAGTATTTT	CASSLLAGYTDTQYF
TRBD2	TRBJ2-1	TRBV5-1	.	TGCGCCAGCAGCTTGGCGGCGGGAGGCTCCTACAATGAGCAGTTCTTC	CASSLAAGGSYNEQFF
.	TRBJ2-3	TRBV12-3/TRBV12-4	many	TGTGCCAGCGACTGGGGGGGCGATACGCAGTATTTT	CASDWGGDTQYF
.	TRBJ2-1	TRBV5-1	many	TGCGCCAGCAGCTTGGGTTCTCAGAACAATGAGCAGTTCTTC	CASSLGSQNNEQFF
.	TRBJ1-6	TRBV5-1	.	TGCGCCAGCAGCTGGGGGCCCGAGGGGTCCTATAATTCACCCCTCCACTTT	CASSWGPEGSYNSPLHF
.	TRBJ2-2	TRBV11-3	.	TGTGCCAGCAGCTTGGACATCAACACCGGGGAGCTGTTTTTT	CASSLDINTGELFF
TRBD2	TRBJ2-3	TRBV4-2	.	TGTGCCAGCAGCGGACGGGGGGGGTTCACAGATACGCAGTATTTT	CASSGRGGFTDTQYF
TRBD1	TRBJ2-5	TRBV7-9	many	TGTGCCAGCAGCCCCTATGGGACAGGGAAGGAGACCCAGTACTTC	CASSPYGTGKETQYF
.	TRBJ2-2	TRBV12-3/TRBV12-4	many	TGTGCCAGCAGTCCCCCAGGGAGGAGAACCGGGGAGCTGTTTTTT	CASSPPGRRTGELFF
TRBD2	TRBJ2-1	TRBV7-3	.	TGTGCCAGCAGCTTAGAGGCGGGGACTAGCGGGGCCTACAATGAGCAGTTCTTC	CASSLEAGTSGAYNEQFF
TRBD1	TRBJ2-3	TRBV12-3/TRBV12-4	few	TGTGCCAGCAAGGGACAGAGGGCTTCGGATACGCAGTATTTT	CASKGQRASDTQYF
.	TRBJ2-7	TRBV25-1	few	TGTGCCAGCAGGGTCGACTACGAGCAGTACTTC	CASRVDYEQYF
.	TRBJ2-1	TRBV2	.	TGTGCCAGCAGGCAGGACCCCTTGGTGGCGAGCTCCTACAATGAGCAGTTCTTC	CASRQDPLVASSYNEQFF
TRBD1	TRBJ2-5	TRBV5-1	.	TGCGCCAGCAGCTTAAGGGACAGCCAAGAGACCCAGTACTTC	CASSLRDSQETQYF
.	TRBJ2-7	TRBV29-1	few	TGCAGCGTTGATCCAACAGGGGGGGCCTACGAGCAGTACTTC	CSVDPTGGAYEQYF
.	TRBJ2-3	TRBV5-5	few	TGTGCCAGCAGCTGGGAGGGGGTGCGAACAGATACGCAGTATTTT	CASSWEGVRTDTQYF
.	TRBJ1-2	TRBV30	.	TGTGCCTGGGCCGAGACCGGCTGGGGCTACACCTTC	CAWAETGWGYTF